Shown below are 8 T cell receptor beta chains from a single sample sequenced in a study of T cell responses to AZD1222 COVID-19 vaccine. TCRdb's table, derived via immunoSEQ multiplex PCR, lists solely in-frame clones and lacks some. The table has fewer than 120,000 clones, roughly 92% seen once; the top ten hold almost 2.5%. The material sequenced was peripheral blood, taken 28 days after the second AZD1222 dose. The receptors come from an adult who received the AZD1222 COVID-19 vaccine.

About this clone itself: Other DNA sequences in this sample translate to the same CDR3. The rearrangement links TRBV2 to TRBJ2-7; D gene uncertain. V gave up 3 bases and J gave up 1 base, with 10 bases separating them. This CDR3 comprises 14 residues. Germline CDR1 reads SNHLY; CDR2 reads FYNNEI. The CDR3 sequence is CASSEGSLSYEQYF. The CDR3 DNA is TGTGCCAGCAGTGAGGGCAGTCTGTCCTACGAGCAGTACTTC.

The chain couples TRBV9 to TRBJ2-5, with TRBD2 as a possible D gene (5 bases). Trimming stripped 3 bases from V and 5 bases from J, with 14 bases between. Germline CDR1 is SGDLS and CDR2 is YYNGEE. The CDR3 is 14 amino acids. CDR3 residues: CASSASGFGETQYF. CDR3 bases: TGTGCCAGCAGCGCAAGCGGCTTTGGGGAGACCCAGTACTTC.

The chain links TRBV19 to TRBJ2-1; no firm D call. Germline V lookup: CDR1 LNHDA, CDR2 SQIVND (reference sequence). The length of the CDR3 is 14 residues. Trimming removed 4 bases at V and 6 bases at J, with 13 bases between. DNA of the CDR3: TGTGCCAGTAGTAACCAGGACGGATCCAATGAGCAGTTCTTC. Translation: CASSNQDGSNEQFF.

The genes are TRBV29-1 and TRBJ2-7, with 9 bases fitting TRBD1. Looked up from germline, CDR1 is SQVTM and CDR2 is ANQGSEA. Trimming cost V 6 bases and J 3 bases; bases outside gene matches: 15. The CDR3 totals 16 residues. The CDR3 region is CSVPRGGQGNFYEQYF. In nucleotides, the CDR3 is TGCAGCGTCCCCAGGGGCGGACAGGGGAACTTCTACGAGCAGTACTTC.

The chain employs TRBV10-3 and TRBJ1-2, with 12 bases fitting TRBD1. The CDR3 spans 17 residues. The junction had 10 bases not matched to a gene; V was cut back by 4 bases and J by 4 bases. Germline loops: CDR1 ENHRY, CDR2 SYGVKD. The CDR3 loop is CAISGPGQGAGSYGYTF. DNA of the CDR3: TGTGCCATCAGTGGGCCGGGACAGGGGGCCGGATCCTATGGCTACACCTTC.

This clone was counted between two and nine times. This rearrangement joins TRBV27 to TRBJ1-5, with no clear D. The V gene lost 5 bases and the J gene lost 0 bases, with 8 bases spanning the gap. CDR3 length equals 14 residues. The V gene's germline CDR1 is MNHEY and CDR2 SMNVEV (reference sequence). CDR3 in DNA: TGTGCCAGCAGTATCAGGTATAGCAATCAGCCCCAGCATTTT. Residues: CASSIRYSNQPQHF.

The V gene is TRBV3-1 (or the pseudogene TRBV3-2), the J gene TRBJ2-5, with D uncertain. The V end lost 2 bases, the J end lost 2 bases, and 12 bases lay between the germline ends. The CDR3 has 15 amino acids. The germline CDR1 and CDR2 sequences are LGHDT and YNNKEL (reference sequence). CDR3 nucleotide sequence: TGTGCCAGCAGCCAATTACTACACCCACAAGAGACCCAGTACTTC. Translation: CASSQLLHPQETQYF.

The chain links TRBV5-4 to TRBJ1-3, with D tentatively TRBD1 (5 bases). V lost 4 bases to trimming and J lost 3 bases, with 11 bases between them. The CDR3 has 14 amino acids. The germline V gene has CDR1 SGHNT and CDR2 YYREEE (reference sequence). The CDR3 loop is CASSDQGGGNTIYF. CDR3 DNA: TGTGCCAGCAGCGATCAGGGTGGTGGAAACACCATATATTTT.